The entry that follows covers one TCR beta chain sequence. What it binds is not known. Method: immunoSEQ multiplex PCR; TCRdb's copy keeps in-frame clones and lacks some. Of around 80,000 clones listed, about 85% were seen once; the top ten hold around 3.2%. The entry originates in a study of OX40 agonist ivuxolimab in advanced cancers. Overall study findings and caveats: At doses 0.1 to 3.0 mg/kg, CD4+ and CD8+ clones expanded. CD8+ T cells (on average) carried more expanded clones than CD4+ T cells.

Enrollment shut out patients with autoimmune disease history or systemic immunosuppression. This CDR3 has 15 amino acids. V shed 5 bases, J shed 6 bases, and the junction held 11 bases outside the gene matches. CDR1 is MNHEY, CDR2 SMNVEV, per germline (reference sequence). The gene calls are TRBV27 and TRBJ2-7; 9 bases agree with TRBD1. Sequenced here: CD4+ or CD8+ T cells sorted from blood, sampled in a trial of the OX40 agonist ivuxolimab. The receptor was isolated from an adult with an advanced solid tumor such as melanoma, head and neck, liver or kidney cancer. The CDR3 DNA sequence: TGTGCCAGCAGTGATACCGGGACAGGGATCTTCGAGCAGTACTTC. This codes for CASSDTGTGIFEQYF.